This TCR beta chain was captured in a study of blood T cells in healthy people across ages. General study results and limits: Age brought a roughly linear fall in TCR beta diversity measured per million T cells. With unsorted PBMCs, a conclusive comparison of naive versus antigen-experienced cells was not possible. Long-lived donors carried more naive CD4+ cells and greater diversity than aged donors.

The sample, roughly 9.1 milliliters of peripheral blood, was drawn from each donor. Germline CDR1 MGHRA, CDR2 YSYEKL. V was cut by 0 bases and J by 0 bases, with 15 bases left in between. CDR3 length: 18 residues. It was with a sample-barcoded 5' primer and a J-beta primer mix that a second PCR of roughly 6 to 12 cycles was run. One entry per CDR3 protein results from TCRdb running MiXCR on the 5' RACE reads. The data contain around 690,000 distinct CDR3 sequences, 58% of them seen just once; the ten biggest clones take up 30% to 45%. There are a few counts of this clonotype. Antigen unknown. This TCR was recovered from a man in his sixties in good health. The gene calls are TRBV4-1 and TRBJ2-4; the D is unclear. The sequencing sample was made of blood. The CDR3: CASSQEYVVALAKNIQYF. For the CDR3, the DNA is TGCGCCAGCAGCCAAGAATATGTCGTGGCACTAGCCAAAAACATTCAGTACTTC.